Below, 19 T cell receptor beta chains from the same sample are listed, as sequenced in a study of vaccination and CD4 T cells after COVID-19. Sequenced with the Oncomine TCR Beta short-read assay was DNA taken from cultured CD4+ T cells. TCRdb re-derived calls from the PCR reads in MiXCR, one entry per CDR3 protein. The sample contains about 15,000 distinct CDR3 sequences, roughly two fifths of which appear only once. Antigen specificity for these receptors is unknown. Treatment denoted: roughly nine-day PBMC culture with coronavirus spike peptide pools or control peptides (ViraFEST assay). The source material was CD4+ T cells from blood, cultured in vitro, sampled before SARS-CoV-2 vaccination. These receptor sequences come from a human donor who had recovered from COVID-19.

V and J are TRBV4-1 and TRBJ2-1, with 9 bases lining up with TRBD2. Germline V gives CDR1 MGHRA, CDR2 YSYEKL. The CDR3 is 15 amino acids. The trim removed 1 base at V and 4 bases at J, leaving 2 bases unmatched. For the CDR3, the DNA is TGCGCCAGCAGCCAAGCTAGCGGGATTTACAATGAGCAGTTCTTC. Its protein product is CASSQASGIYNEQFF.

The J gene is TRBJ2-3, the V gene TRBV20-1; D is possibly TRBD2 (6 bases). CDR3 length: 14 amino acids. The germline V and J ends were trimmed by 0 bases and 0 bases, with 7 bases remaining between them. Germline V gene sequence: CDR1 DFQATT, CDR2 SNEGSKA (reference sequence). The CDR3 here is CSARDRGSTDTQYF. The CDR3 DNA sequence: TGCAGTGCTAGAGATCGGGGGAGCACAGATACGCAGTATTTT.

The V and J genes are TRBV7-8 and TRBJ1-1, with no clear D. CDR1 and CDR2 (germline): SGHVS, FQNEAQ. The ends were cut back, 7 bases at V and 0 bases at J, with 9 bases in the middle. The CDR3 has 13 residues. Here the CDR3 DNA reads TGTGCCAGCACGGAGGAAATGAACACTGAAGCTTTCTTT. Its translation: CASTEEMNTEAFF.

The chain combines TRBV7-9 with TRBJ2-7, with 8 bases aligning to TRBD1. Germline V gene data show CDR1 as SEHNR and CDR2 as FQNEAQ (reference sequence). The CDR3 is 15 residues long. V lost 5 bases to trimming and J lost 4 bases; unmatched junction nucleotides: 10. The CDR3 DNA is TGTGCCAGCAGCCAAAGACAGGGGAGAGGGTACGAGCAGTACTTC. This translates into CASSQRQGRGYEQYF.

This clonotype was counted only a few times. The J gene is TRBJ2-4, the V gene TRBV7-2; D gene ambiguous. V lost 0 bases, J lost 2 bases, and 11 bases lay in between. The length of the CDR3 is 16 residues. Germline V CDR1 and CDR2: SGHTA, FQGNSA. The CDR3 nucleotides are TGTGCCAGCAGCTTAGCCCGGAGTGGGACCAAAAACATTCAGTACTTC. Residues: CASSLARSGTKNIQYF. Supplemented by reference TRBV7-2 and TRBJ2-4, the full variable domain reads GAGVSQSPSNKVTEKGKDVELRCDPISGHTALYWYRQSLGQGLEFLIYFQGNSAPDKSGLPSDRFSAERTGGSVSTLTIQRTQQEDSAVYLCASSLARSGTKNIQYFGAGTRLSVL.

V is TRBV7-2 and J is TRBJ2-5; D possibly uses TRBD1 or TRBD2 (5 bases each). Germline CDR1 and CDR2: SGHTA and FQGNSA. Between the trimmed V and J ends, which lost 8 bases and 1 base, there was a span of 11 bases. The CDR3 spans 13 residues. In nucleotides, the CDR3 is TGTGCCAGCGCCGGGGCCCCCCAAGAGACCCAGTACTTC. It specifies CASAGAPQETQYF.

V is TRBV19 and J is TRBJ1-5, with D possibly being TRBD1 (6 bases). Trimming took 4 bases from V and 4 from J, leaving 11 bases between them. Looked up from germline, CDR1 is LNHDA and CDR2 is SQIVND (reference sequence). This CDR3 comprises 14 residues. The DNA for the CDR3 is TGTGCCAGTAGTACCTTGGGGGCAAATCAGCCCCAGCATTTT. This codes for CASSTLGANQPQHF.

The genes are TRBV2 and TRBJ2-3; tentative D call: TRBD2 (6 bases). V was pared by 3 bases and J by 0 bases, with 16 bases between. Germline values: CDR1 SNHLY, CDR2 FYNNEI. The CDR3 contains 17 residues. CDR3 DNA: TGTGCCAGCAGTGACCAAGGACGGACTACTAGCACAGATACGCAGTATTTT. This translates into CASSDQGRTTSTDTQYF.

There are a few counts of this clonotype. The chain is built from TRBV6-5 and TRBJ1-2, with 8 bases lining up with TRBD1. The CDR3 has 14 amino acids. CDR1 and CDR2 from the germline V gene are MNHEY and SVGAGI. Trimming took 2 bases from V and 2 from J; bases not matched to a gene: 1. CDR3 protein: CASSYGQGNYGYTF. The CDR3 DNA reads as TGTGCCAGCAGTTACGGACAGGGCAACTATGGCTACACCTTC.

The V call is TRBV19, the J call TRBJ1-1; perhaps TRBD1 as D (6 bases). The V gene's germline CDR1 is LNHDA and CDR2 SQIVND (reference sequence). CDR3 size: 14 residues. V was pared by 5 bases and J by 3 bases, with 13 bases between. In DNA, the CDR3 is TGTGCCAGTAGTCCCTGGACAGAGTACACTGAAGCTTTCTTT. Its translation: CASSPWTEYTEAFF.

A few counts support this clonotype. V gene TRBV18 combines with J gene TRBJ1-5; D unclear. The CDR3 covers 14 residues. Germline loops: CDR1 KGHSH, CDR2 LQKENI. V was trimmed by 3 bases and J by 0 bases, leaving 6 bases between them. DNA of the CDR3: TGTGCCAGCTCACCGGGGAATAGCAATCAGCCCCAGCATTTT. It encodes CASSPGNSNQPQHF.

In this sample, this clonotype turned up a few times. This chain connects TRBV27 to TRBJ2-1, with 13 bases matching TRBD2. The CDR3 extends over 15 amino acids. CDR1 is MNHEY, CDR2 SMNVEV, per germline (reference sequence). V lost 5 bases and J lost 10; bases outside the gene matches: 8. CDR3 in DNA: TGTGCCAGCAGTGCCGGGACTAGCGGGATCTCGGAGCAGTTCTTC. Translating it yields CASSAGTSGISEQFF.

CDR3 sequence (DNA): TGCAGTGCTAGAGGCAGGGTGGCAGGCACTGAAGCTTTCTTT. The encoded protein is CSARGRVAGTEAFF. This chain links TRBV20-1 with TRBJ1-1; D may be TRBD1 (5 bases). The CDR3 contains 14 residues. Germline loops: CDR1 DFQATT, CDR2 SNEGSKA (reference sequence). V was pared by 1 base and J by 4 bases, with 13 bases between.

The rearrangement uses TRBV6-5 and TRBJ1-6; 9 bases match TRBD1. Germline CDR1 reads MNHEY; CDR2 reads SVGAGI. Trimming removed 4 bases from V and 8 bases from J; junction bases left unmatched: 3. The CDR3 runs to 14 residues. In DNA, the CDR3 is TGTGCCAGCAGTTTGACAGGGGGATATTCACCCCTCCACTTT. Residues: CASSLTGGYSPLHF.

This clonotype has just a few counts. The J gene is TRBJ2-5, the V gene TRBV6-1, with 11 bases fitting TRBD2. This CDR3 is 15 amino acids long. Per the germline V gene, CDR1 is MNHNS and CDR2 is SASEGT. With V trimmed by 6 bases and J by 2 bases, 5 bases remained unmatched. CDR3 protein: CASRKLAGAQETQYF. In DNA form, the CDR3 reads TGTGCCAGCAGAAAACTAGCGGGAGCGCAAGAGACCCAGTACTTC.

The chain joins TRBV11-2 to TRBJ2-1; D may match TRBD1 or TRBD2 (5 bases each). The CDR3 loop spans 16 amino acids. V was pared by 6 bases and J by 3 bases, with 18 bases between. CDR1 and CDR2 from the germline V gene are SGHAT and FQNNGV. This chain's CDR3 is CASSHSDTGLYNEQFF. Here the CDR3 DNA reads TGTGCCAGCAGTCACTCGGACACCGGACTCTACAATGAGCAGTTCTTC.

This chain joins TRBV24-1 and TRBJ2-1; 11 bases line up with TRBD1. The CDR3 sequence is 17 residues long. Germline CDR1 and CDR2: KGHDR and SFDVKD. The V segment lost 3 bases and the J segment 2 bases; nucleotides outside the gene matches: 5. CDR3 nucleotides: TGTGCCACCAGTGATGGCGGGACAGGGGGAACCTACAATGAGCAGTTCTTC. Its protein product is CATSDGGTGGTYNEQFF.

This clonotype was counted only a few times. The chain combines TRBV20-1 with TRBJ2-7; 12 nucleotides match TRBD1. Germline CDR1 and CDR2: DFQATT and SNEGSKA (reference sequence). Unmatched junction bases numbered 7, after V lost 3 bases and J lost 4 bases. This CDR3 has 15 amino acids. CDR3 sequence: CSASRGTGGRYEQYF. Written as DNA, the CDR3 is TGCAGTGCTAGTAGAGGGACAGGGGGCAGGTACGAGCAGTACTTC.

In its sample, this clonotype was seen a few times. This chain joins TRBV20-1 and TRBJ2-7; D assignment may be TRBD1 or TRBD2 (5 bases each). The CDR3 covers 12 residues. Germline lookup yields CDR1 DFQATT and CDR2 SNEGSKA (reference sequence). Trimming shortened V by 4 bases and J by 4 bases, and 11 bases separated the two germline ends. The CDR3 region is CSATGTAYEQYF. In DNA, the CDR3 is TGCAGTGCTACCGGGACGGCGTACGAGCAGTACTTC.